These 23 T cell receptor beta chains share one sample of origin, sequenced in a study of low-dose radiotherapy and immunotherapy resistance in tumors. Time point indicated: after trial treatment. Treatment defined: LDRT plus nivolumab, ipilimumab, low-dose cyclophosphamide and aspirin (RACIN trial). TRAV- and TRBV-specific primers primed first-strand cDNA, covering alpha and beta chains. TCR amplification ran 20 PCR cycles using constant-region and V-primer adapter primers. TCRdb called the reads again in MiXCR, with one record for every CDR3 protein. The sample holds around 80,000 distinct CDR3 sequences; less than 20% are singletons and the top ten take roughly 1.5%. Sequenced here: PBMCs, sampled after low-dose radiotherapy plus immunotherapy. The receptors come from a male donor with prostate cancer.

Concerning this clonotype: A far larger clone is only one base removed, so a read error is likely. The CDR3 protein is CASTEPSGSYEQFF. The CDR3 nucleotides are TGTGCCAGCACCGAACCTAGCGGGTCCTACGAGCAGTTCTTC. The V gene is TRBV28, the J gene TRBJ2-1, with 8 bases that match TRBD2. The junction had 12 bases not matched to a gene; V was cut back by 7 bases and J by 10 bases. Germline CDR1 and CDR2: MDHEN and SYDVKM. The CDR3 loop spans 14 amino acids.

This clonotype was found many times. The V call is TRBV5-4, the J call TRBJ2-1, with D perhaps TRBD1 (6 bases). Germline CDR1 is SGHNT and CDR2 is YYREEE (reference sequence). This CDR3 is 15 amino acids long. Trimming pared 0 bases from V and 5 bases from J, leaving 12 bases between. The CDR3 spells CASSLDRGGHNEQFF. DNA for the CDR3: TGTGCCAGCAGCTTGGATAGAGGGGGTCACAATGAGCAGTTCTTC.

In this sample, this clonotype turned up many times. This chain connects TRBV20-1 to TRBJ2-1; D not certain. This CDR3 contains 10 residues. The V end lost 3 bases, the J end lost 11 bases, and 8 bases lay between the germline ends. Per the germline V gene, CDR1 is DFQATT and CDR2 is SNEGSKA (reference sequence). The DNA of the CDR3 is TGCAGTGCTAGGCACTTACAGCAGTTCTTC. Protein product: CSARHLQQFF.

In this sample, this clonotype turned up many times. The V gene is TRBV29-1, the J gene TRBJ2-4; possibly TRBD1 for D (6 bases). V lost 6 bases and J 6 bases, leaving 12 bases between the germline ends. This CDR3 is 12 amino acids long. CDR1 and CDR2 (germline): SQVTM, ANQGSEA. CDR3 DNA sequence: TGCAGCGTAGTACAGGGCTTAAACATTCAGTACTTC. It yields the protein CSVVQGLNIQYF.

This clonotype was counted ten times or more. CDR3: CASSVYGGTGELFF. DNA for the CDR3: TGTGCCAGCAGTGTGTACGGAGGGACCGGGGAGCTGTTTTTT. J is TRBJ2-2 and V is TRBV2; D possibly corresponds to TRBD2 (6 bases). This CDR3 contains 14 residues. The germline gives CDR1 SNHLY, CDR2 FYNNEI. V shed 4 bases and J shed 5 bases, with 11 bases lying between them.

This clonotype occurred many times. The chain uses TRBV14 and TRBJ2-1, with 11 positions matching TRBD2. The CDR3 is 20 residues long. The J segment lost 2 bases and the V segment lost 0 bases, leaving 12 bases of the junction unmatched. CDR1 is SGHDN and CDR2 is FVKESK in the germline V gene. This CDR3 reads CASSQDNLAGGRMTYNEQFF. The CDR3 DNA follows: TGTGCCAGCAGCCAAGATAACCTAGCGGGAGGAAGGATGACCTACAATGAGCAGTTCTTC. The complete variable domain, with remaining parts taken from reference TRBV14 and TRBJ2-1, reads EAGVTQFPSHSVIEKGQTVTLRCDPISGHDNLYWYRRVMGKEIKFLLHFVKESKQDESGMPNNRFLAERTGGTYSTLKVQPAELEDSGVYFCASSQDNLAGGRMTYNEQFFGPGTRLTVL.

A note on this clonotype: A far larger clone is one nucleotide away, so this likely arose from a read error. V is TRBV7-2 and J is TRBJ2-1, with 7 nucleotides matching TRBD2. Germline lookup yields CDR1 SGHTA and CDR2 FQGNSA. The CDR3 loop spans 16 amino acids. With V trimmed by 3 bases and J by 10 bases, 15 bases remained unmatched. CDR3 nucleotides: TGTGCCAGCAGCTTTGCACCCGCGGGGGTAAACTACGAGCAGTTCTTC. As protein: CASSFAPAGVNYEQFF. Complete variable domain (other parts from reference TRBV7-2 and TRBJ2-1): GAGVSQSPSNKVTEKGKDVELRCDPISGHTALYWYRQSLGQGLEFLIYFQGNSAPDKSGLPSDRFSAERTGGSVSTLTIQRTQQEDSAVYLCASSFAPAGVNYEQFFGPGTRLTVL.

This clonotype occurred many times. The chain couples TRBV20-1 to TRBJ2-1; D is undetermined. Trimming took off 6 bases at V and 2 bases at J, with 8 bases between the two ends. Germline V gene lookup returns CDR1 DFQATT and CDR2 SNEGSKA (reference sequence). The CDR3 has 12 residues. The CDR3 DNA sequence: TGCAGTGCGCGCTCCGCCTACAATGAGCAGTTCTTC. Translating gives CSARSAYNEQFF.

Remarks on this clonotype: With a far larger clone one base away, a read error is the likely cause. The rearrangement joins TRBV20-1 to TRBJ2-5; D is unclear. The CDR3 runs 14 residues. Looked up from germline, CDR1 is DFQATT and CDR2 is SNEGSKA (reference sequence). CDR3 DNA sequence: TGCAGCGTTGAACTGGCGGCGATCTACAATGAGCAGTACTTC. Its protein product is CSVELAAIYNEQYF.

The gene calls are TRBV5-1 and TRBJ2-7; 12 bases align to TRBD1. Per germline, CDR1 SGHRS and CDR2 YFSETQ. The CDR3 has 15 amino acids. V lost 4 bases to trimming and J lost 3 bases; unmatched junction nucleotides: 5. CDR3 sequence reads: CASSGWDRGLYEQYF. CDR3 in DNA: TGCGCCAGCAGCGGATGGGACAGGGGGCTCTACGAGCAGTACTTC. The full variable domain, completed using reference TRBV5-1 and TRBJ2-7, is KAGVTQTPRYLIKTRGQQVTLSCSPISGHRSVSWYQQTPGQGLQFLFEYFSETQRNKGNFPGRFSGRQFSNSRSEMNVSTLELGDSALYLCASSGWDRGLYEQYFGPGTRLTVT.

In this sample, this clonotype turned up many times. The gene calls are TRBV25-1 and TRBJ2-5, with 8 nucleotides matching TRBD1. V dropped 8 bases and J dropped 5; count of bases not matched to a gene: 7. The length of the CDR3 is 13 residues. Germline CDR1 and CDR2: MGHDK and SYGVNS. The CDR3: CASSRRTGETQYF. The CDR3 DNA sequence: TGTGCCAGCTCGAGGAGGACAGGGGAGACCCAGTACTTC.

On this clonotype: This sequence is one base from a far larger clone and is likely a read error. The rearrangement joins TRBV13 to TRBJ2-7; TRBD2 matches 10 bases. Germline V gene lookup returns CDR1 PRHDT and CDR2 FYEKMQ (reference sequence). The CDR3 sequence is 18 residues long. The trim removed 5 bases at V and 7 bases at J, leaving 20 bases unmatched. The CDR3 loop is CASSPRGRLAGPYNEQYF. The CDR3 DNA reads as TGTGCCAGCAGCCCCCGCGGGCGACTAGCGGGCCCCTACAATGAGCAGTACTTC.

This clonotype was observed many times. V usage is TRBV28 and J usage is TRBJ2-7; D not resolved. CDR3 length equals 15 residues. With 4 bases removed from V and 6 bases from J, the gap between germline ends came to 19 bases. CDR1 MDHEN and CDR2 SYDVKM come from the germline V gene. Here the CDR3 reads CASSSRLWQDGEQYF. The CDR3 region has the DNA TGTGCCAGCAGTTCACGTCTATGGCAGGACGGCGAGCAGTACTTC.

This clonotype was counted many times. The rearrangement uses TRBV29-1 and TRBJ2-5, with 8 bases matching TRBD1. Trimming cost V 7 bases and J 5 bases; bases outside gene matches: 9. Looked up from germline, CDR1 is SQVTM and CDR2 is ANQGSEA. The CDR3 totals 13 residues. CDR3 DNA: TGCAGCGCCTCGGACAGGGACGGGGAGACCCAGTACTTC. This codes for CSASDRDGETQYF.

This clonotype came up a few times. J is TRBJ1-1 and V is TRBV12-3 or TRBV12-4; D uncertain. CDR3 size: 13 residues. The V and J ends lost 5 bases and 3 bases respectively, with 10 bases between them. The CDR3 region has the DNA TGTGCCAGCAGTGGCCTTGAGTACACTGAAGCTTTCTTT. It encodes CASSGLEYTEAFF.

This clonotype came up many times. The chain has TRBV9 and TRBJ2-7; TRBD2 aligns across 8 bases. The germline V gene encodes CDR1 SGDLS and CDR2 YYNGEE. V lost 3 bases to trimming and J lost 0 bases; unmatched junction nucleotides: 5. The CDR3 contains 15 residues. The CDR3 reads CASSAGGTNSYEQYF. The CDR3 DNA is TGTGCCAGCAGCGCGGGGGGGACAAACTCCTACGAGCAGTACTTC.

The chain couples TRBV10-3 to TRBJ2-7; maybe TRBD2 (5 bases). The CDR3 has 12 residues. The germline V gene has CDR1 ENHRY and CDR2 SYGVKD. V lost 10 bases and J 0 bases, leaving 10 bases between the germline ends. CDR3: CATSSGSYEQYF. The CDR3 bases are TGTGCCACCTCGAGCGGCTCCTACGAGCAGTACTTC.

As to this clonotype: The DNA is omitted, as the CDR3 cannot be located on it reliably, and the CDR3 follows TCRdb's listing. CDR3 region: CASTLASTGELFFF. The V and J genes are TRBV6-2 or TRBV6-3 and TRBJ2-2; the listed D gene, TRBD2, was not tested against the DNA. Per germline, CDR1 MNHEY and CDR2 SVGEGT. The CDR3 is 14 residues long, counting both termini.

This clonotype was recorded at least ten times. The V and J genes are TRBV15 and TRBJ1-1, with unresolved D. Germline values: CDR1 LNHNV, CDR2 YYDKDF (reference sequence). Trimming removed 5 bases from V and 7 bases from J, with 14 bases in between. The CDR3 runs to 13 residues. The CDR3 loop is CATSEGPALEAFF. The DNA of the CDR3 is TGTGCCACCAGCGAGGGTCCAGCACTTGAAGCTTTCTTT.

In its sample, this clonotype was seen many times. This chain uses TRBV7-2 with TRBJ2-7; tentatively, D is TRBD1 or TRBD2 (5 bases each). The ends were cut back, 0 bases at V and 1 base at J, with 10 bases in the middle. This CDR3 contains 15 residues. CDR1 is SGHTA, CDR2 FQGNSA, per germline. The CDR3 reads CASSLAGDGSYEQYF. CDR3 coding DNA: TGTGCCAGCAGCTTAGCGGGGGACGGTTCCTACGAGCAGTACTTC.

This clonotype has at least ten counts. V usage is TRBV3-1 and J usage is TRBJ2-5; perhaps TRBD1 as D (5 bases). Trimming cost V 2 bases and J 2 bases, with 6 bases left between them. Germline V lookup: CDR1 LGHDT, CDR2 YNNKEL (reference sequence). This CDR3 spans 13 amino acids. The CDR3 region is CASSQQGQETQYF. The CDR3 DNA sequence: TGTGCCAGCAGCCAACAGGGACAAGAGACCCAGTACTTC.

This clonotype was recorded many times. CDR3 DNA sequence: TGTGCCAGCAGCCAAGGATCCCAGGTTAATGAGCAGTTCTTC. It codes for CASSQGSQVNEQFF. This rearrangement joins TRBV4-2 to TRBJ2-1; D gene ambiguous. V dropped 1 base and J dropped 7 bases, with 11 bases sitting between them. This CDR3 comprises 14 residues. Germline CDR1 LGHNA, CDR2 YNFKEQ.

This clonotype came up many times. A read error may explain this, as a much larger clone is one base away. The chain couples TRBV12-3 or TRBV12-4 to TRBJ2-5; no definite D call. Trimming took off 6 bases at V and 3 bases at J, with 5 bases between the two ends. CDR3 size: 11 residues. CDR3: CASRGKETQYF. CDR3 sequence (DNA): TGTGCCAGCAGGGGGAAAGAGACCCAGTACTTC.